Listed below are T cell receptor beta chains from one sample, sequenced in a study of blood T cell repertoires in COVID-19. Assay used: immunoSEQ multiplex PCR; TCRdb lists only in-frame clones, some missing. Here the sample spans more than 95,000 clones, 75% to 90% being singletons. Sequences were obtained from peripheral blood. These receptors all stem from a man aged 55-75 years with acute or convalescent COVID-19. CDR3s include the opening cysteine and the closing phenylalanine or tryptophan. Each record gives: J gene, D gene, CDR3 length, V gene, clone size, CDR3 DNA, CDR3 protein. D genes are given only for firm matches. Not every row has a clone size; where given, it reads once, few, many or a size class.

TRBJ2-1 . 11 TRBV5-8 . TGTGCCAGCAGCTTGGTGGCTGAGCAGTTCTTC CASSLVAEQFF
TRBJ1-1 . 12 TRBV24-1 . TGTGCCACCAGTGATTTGGCAGGGGTGTCTTTCTTT CATSDLAGVSFF
TRBJ1-1 . 13 TRBV15 . TGTGCCACCAGCGCCAACAGGGACACTGAAGCTTTCTTT CATSANRDTEAFF
TRBJ1-4 . 15 TRBV11-2 . TGTGCCAGCAGCCTTAACGTAGCAACTAATGAAAAACTGTTTTTT CASSLNVATNEKLFF
TRBJ1-2 TRBD1 16 TRBV10-3 . TGTGCCATCAGTGAGCTGACAGGGGCGGACCACTATGGCTACACCTTC CAISELTGADHYGYTF
TRBJ2-5 TRBD2 15 TRBV4-3 . TGCGCCAGCAGCACCGGGACTAGCGTGCAAGAGACCCAGTACTTC CASSTGTSVQETQYF
TRBJ2-1 TRBD2 18 TRBV11-2 once TGTGCCAGCAGCTTATTCCAGCGCCGGACTAGCGGAGGTGGTGAGCAGTTCTTC CASSLFQRRTSGGGEQFF
TRBJ1-1 TRBD1 15 TRBV5-6 . TGTGCCAGCAGCTTGAGTCCACAGGGGTGGACTGAAGCTTTCTTT CASSLSPQGWTEAFF
TRBJ2-1 . 15 TRBV19 . TGTGCCAGTAGTAAATCATTCAACAGGGCTGATGAGCAGTTCTTC CASSKSFNRADEQFF
TRBJ1-4 TRBD1 16 TRBV7-9 . TGTGCCAGCAGCAACCCCGCGACAGGGCGGAATGAAAAACTGTTTTTT CASSNPATGRNEKLFF
TRBJ2-7 . 12 TRBV6-6 . TGTGCCAGCAGCTATGTCCCTTCCGAGCAGTACTTC CASSYVPSEQYF
TRBJ1-1 . 13 TRBV29-1 . TGCAGCGCCAAGAATGGGGGCGCGGGTGAAGCTTTCTTT CSAKNGGAGEAFF
TRBJ2-6 . 15 TRBV4-1 . TGCGCCAGCAGCCAAGACTCGAGGATTGTCCGCGTCCTGACTTTC CASSQDSRIVRVLTF
TRBJ2-1 . 13 TRBV5-1 . TGCGCCAGCAGCTGGGGAGGAGGCAATGAGCAGTTCTTC CASSWGGGNEQFF
TRBJ2-1 TRBD2 18 TRBV2 . TGTGCCAGCAGTGAAATCCCTAGCGGGAGCCCCGGGTACAATGAGCAGTTCTTC CASSEIPSGSPGYNEQFF
TRBJ1-2 . 17 TRBV28 . TGTGCCAGCAGTTCTCTCTTATTCCTGACAGGCTCCTATGGCTACACCTTC CASSSLLFLTGSYGYTF
TRBJ2-3 . 17 TRBV7-2 . TGTGCCAGCAGCTTAGCGCTATCCGGCATTCGGGCAGATACGCAGTATTTT CASSLALSGIRADTQYF
TRBJ2-2 . 15 TRBV18 . TGTGCCAGCTCACCACCGAGCCAACCCACCGGGGAGCTGTTTTTT CASSPPSQPTGELFF
TRBJ2-4 . 16 TRBV11-2 . TGTGCCAGCACCCTCGGTATGGGACTAGCCAAAAACATTCAGTACTTC CASTLGMGLAKNIQYF
TRBJ1-4 TRBD1 15 TRBV5-1 once TGCGCCAGCAGCTTGGTAGGACAGGGCGATGAAAAACTGTTTTTT CASSLVGQGDEKLFF
TRBJ2-2 . 15 TRBV18 few TGTGCCAGCTCACCAAGGGGCTCGTACACCGGGGAGCTGTTTTTT CASSPRGSYTGELFF
TRBJ2-1 TRBD2 13 TRBV6-5 . TGTGCCAGCAGCCGGACTAGAAACAATGAGCAGTTCTTC CASSRTRNNEQFF
TRBJ1-2 . 14 TRBV19 once TGTGCCAGTAGCCCCGCGGCTGCTAACTATGGCTACACCTTC CASSPAAANYGYTF
TRBJ2-1 TRBD2 16 TRBV7-7 once TGTGCTAGCAGCCCCCTTACTAGCGGGAGTAAAAATGAGCAGTTCTTC CASSPLTSGSKNEQFF
TRBJ2-1 TRBD2 16 TRBV5-5 . TGTGCCAGCAGCTTGGTACTAGCGGTCTCCTACAATGAGCAGTTCTTC CASSLVLAVSYNEQFF
TRBJ2-6 TRBD2 18 TRBV24-1 . TGTGCCACCAGTGAGACACTAGCGGGAGTATCTGGGGCCAACGTCCTGACTTTC CATSETLAGVSGANVLTF
TRBJ1-5 . 15 TRBV6-5 . TGTGCCAGCAGCCTAAACAGTTATAGCAATCAGCCCCAGCATTTT CASSLNSYSNQPQHF
TRBJ1-5 . 15 TRBV28 . TGTGCCAGCAGTTTAGGGCGCCACCACAATCAGCCCCAGCATTTT CASSLGRHHNQPQHF
TRBJ2-1 TRBD1 13 TRBV5-4 . TGTGCCAGCAGGGGGACAGGGTTCGATGAGCAGTTCTTC CASRGTGFDEQFF
TRBJ1-4 TRBD1 13 TRBV29-1 . TGCAGCGTAACCGACAGGGAAGGTGAAAAACTGTTTTTT CSVTDREGEKLFF
TRBJ2-5 . 11 TRBV2 . TGTGCCAGCAACCTCGGGGGGACCCAGTACTTC CASNLGGTQYF
TRBJ2-1 TRBD2 15 TRBV2 . TGTGCCAGCAGTGAAGCGCGAGGACTAGCGGGAGTAGAGTTCTTC CASSEARGLAGVEFF
TRBJ2-3 . 15 TRBV10-3 . TGTGCCATCAGTGAAAACAGCCCTAGCACAGATACGCAGTATTTT CAISENSPSTDTQYF
TRBJ2-7 TRBD1 13 TRBV5-6 . TGTGCCAGCAGCCCGGACAGGGGGCAGGAGCAGTACTTC CASSPDRGQEQYF
TRBJ2-6 TRBD2 17 TRBV19 . TGTGCCAGTAGTATAGATCGGGGGGGCTCTGGGGCCAACGTCCTGACTTTC CASSIDRGGSGANVLTF
TRBJ1-2 TRBD1 14 TRBV29-1 once TGCAGCGTTCGAAAGGAACAGGGGAACTATGGCTACACCTTC CSVRKEQGNYGYTF
TRBJ1-5 TRBD1 16 TRBV19 few TGTGCCAGTAGTTCGACAGGGGGAATCAGCAATCAGCCCCAGCATTTT CASSSTGGISNQPQHF
TRBJ1-1 . 12 TRBV19 . TGTGCCAGTAGCCAGGGGATGGCTGAAGCTTTCTTT CASSQGMAEAFF
TRBJ2-1 TRBD2 15 TRBV14 . TGTGCCAGCAGTCCTAGCGGCGTTAGGCACAATGAGCAGTTCTTC CASSPSGVRHNEQFF
TRBJ2-1 TRBD2 16 TRBV25-1 . TGTGCCAGCAGTTTAACTAGCGGGCGGTCCTACAATGAGCAGTTCTTC CASSLTSGRSYNEQFF
TRBJ1-4 TRBD1 18 TRBV7-9 few TGTGCCAGCACATCATCGACAGGGGGCGTCCAGGGAGGTGAAAAACTGTTTTTT CASTSSTGGVQGGEKLFF
TRBJ1-6 . 14 TRBV27 few TGTGCCAGCAGCCCGGACAATAGCTATTCACCCCTCCACTTT CASSPDNSYSPLHF
TRBJ1-2 TRBD1 12 TRBV6-5 . TGTGCCAGCAGCCGACGACAGGGGGGGTACACCTTC CASSRRQGGYTF
TRBJ2-7 TRBD2 14 TRBV19 . TGTGCCAGTAGTCCTCTAGCGGGTTCCTACGAGCAGTACTTC CASSPLAGSYEQYF
TRBJ1-1 . 14 TRBV19 once TGTGCCAGTAGCCCCGGGGGGGCTGTGGTTGAAGCTTTCTTT CASSPGGAVVEAFF
TRBJ2-1 TRBD2 15 TRBV6-2/TRBV6-3 once TGTGCCAGCAGTTACTCAGCGGGAGGCCCCAATGAGCAGTTCTTC CASSYSAGGPNEQFF
TRBJ1-5 . 14 TRBV5-6 . TGTGCCAGCAGCTTAAGCAGGGGTGATCAGCCCCAGCATTTT CASSLSRGDQPQHF
TRBJ2-1 TRBD2 15 TRBV27 . TGTGCCAGCAGTTTAACGGCTAGCGGCTCCCATGAGCAGTTCTTC CASSLTASGSHEQFF
TRBJ1-2 TRBD1 14 TRBV6-5 . TGTGCCAGCATTTGGACAGGGGGTTTGAATGGCTACACCTTC CASIWTGGLNGYTF
TRBJ1-1 . 15 TRBV7-9 . TGTGCCAGCAGCTCGCGGGGCGTCCTCAACACTGAAGCTTTCTTT CASSSRGVLNTEAFF
TRBJ1-1 . 12 TRBV29-1 . TGCAGCGTTAAGGCGGGGGACACTGAAGCTTTCTTT CSVKAGDTEAFF
TRBJ1-4 . 14 TRBV6-1 . TGTGCCAGCAGTGAAGGAAGGGGAAGAGAAAAACTGTTTTTT CASSEGRGREKLFF
TRBJ2-1 TRBD2 15 TRBV28 . TGTGCCAGCAGTTTCTCCCCGGGGGGGCACAATGAGCAGTTCTTC CASSFSPGGHNEQFF